This T cell receptor beta chain was sequenced for a study of blood T cell repertoires in COVID-19. This study enrolled people aged about 18 to 100 from about two dozen US geographic areas. This CDR3 has 14 residues. Germline V CDR1 and CDR2: WSHSY, SAAADI. V was pared by 6 bases and J by 3 bases, with 6 bases of the junction left unmatched. Per the original data handling: Amplification of reference gene primers was used by the study to estimate nucleated cell counts. The protocol was immunoSEQ multiplex PCR, while the TCRdb copy is restricted to in-frame clones and leaves out a portion. That table gives V, J and clone size, and the DNA gave D and trimming. Of 490,000 or so clones in the sample, roughly 88% were seen once.

This TCR was recovered from a woman aged 40 to 50 who had recovered from COVID-19. The chain uses TRBV10-2 and TRBJ1-1, with 8 bases aligning to TRBD1. Sequenced input: PBMCs or T cells enriched from blood (not recorded which). The CDR3 DNA is TGCGCCAGCAGCCCGGACAGGGCGGACACTGAAGCTTTCTTT. Its protein product is CASSPDRADTEAFF.